Below are 21 T cell receptor beta chains sequenced from a single sample in a study of T cell repertoires in cytomegalovirus infection (dated by TCRdb to about 2019). TCRdb names Illumina HiSeq 1500 as the instrument used. TCRdb reworked the public reads: Q25 trimming with fastp, MiXCR clone assembly, productive beta chains retained. For every CDR3 protein sequence, its rows merge into one entry that carries the most common genes and DNA. A total of around 770,000 distinct CDR3 sequences appear in this sample, roughly 29% of them only once. Around 13% of the sample comes from the top ten. The treatment or condition label, as the study defines it: in vitro stimulation with specific CMV peptide epitopes to enrich CMV-specific T cells. These receptors are not linked to any known antigen. Specimen: cultured CD8+ T cells from PBMCs, collected from culture after CMV antigen stimulation. These receptors came from a human donor in good health (CMV status not recorded). Some clones in this sample may be carry-over from other donors' samples.

The gene calls are TRBV7-8 and TRBJ2-7; tentative D call: TRBD1 (5 bases). Looked up from germline, CDR1 is SGHVS and CDR2 is FQNEAQ. The CDR3 contains 15 residues. V was shortened by 4 bases and J by 2 bases, with 15 bases between the two germline ends. CDR3 protein: CASSSLQGNPYEQYF. Here the CDR3 DNA reads TGTGCCAGCAGCTCCTTGCAGGGAAATCCCTACGAGCAGTACTTC.

This clonotype was observed a few times. The chain uses TRBV20-1 and TRBJ2-7, with a weak D call TRBD2 (5 bases). V shed 0 bases and J shed 3 bases, with 9 bases lying between them. This CDR3 comprises 13 residues. Germline V gene data show CDR1 as DFQATT and CDR2 as SNEGSKA (reference sequence). CDR3 sequence reads: CSARDDYDYEQYV. The CDR3 DNA reads as TGCAGTGCTAGAGATGACTACGACTACGAGCAGTACGTC.

CDR3 nucleotides: TGCGCCAGCAGCTCGTACAGGGCTGACACCGGGGAGCTGTTTTTT. Residues: CASSSYRADTGELFF. V is TRBV5-1 and J is TRBJ2-2; weak D call: TRBD1 (6 bases). Germline-derived CDR1 and CDR2 are SGHRS and YFSETQ. V lost 3 bases, J lost 3 bases, and 12 bases lay in between. The CDR3 length is 15 residues.

Concerning this clonotype itself: Its ends do not fully match the called genes, so a read error is possible. The gene calls are TRBV10-3 and TRBJ1-1, with 8 positions matching TRBD1. CDR3 size: 11 residues. Germline V CDR1 and CDR2: ENHRY, SYGVKD. CDR3 coding DNA: TGCTCCCCGGACAGGGACACTGAAGCTTTCTTT. Its protein is CSPDRDTEAFF.

This chain joins TRBV5-4 and TRBJ2-1; no clear D gene. The CDR3 runs 15 residues. The V end was cut by 4 bases, the J end by 2 bases, with 13 bases between. Germline V lookup: CDR1 SGHNT, CDR2 YYREEE (reference sequence). The CDR3 spells CASSINPGTYNEQFF. The CDR3 coding sequence is TGTGCCAGCAGCATTAATCCGGGCACCTACAATGAGCAGTTCTTC.

This clonotype was seen a handful of times. V is TRBV6-1 and J is TRBJ1-5; no clear D. The germline gives CDR1 MNHNS, CDR2 SASEGT. With 7 bases removed from V and 5 bases from J, the gap between germline ends came to 12 bases. The CDR3 loop spans 13 amino acids. CDR3 protein: CASKGSLDQPQHF. Here the CDR3 DNA reads TGTGCCAGCAAAGGGAGTCTCGATCAGCCCCAGCATTTT.

This clonotype was seen a few times. The chain uses TRBV6-5 and TRBJ1-4; 7 nucleotides agree with TRBD1. The J segment lost 2 bases and the V segment lost 2 bases, leaving 2 bases of the junction unmatched. CDR1 and CDR2 from the germline V gene are MNHEY and SVGAGI. There are 15 residues in the CDR3. CDR3 region: CASSYTDRTNEKLFF. The CDR3 nucleotides read TGTGCCAGCAGTTACACGGACAGGACTAATGAAAAACTGTTTTTT.

The chain couples TRBV4-1 to TRBJ2-1; D call uncertain. V was pared by 2 bases and J by 2 bases, with 10 bases between. The germline V gene has CDR1 MGHRA and CDR2 YSYEKL. The CDR3 has 15 residues. The CDR3 reads CASSQTRQPYNEQFF. As DNA, the CDR3 is TGCGCCAGCAGCCAAACGAGGCAGCCCTACAATGAGCAGTTCTTC.

As concerns this clonotype: A read error may produce the germline difference seen at one junction end. J is TRBJ1-1 and V is TRBV12-3 or TRBV12-4, with 10 bases that match TRBD1. CDR3 size: 17 residues. This CDR3 is CANSDGTGVYLNTEAFF. The CDR3 nucleotides are TGTGCCAACAGTGACGGGACAGGGGTCTATCTTAACACTGAAGCTTTCTTT.

This clonotype has more than one count but fewer than ten. The chain is built from TRBV6-6 and TRBJ2-5, with D tentatively TRBD1 (6 bases). Trimming left V 4 bases short and J 5 bases short, with 14 bases between. CDR3 length: 14 amino acids. CDR1 is MNHNY and CDR2 is SVGAGI in the germline V gene (reference sequence). In DNA, the CDR3 is TGTGCCAGCAGTTCAGGACAGTTGGGGGAGACCCAGTACTTC. This sequence encodes CASSSGQLGETQYF.

This clonotype was seen a few times. The gene calls are TRBV6-2 or TRBV6-3 and TRBJ2-7; 8 bases are a match to TRBD1. From germline, CDR1 is MNHEY and CDR2 SVGEGT. This CDR3 contains 14 residues. V shed 5 bases, J shed 5 bases, and the junction held 8 bases outside the gene matches. CDR3 coding DNA: TGTGCCAGCAGTGGGAGGACAGGGTGGAACGAGCAGTACGTC. As protein: CASSGRTGWNEQYV.

The chain uses TRBV10-3 and TRBJ2-7, with 7 bases that match TRBD1. J gave up 6 bases and V 3 bases, and 2 bases lay outside the gene matches. CDR3 length: 12 residues. Per the germline V gene, CDR1 is ENHRY and CDR2 is SYGVKD. CDR3 nucleotides: TGTGCCATCAGTGAAACAGGGGTCGAGCAGTACGTC. Translation: CAISETGVEQYV.

CDR3 DNA: TGTGCCAGCAGTTCGGCTACAGGGGGAGAGACCCAGTACTTC. Amino acid sequence: CASSSATGGETQYF. The chain links TRBV6-5 to TRBJ2-5; 8 bases line up with TRBD1. From germline, CDR1 is MNHEY and CDR2 SVGAGI. J was trimmed by 4 bases and V by 4 bases; bases with no gene match: 5. There are 14 residues in the CDR3.

The genes are TRBV11-2 and TRBJ2-1; 7 nucleotides line up with TRBD1. Germline V gene lookup returns CDR1 SGHAT and CDR2 FQNNGV. The CDR3 has 14 amino acids. V was pared by 5 bases and J by 8 bases, with 9 bases of the junction left unmatched. The CDR3 nucleotides are TGTGCCAGCAGCCCAGGACAGGTTTGGGATGAGCAGTTCTTC. Translating it yields CASSPGQVWDEQFF.

This sequence joins TRBV6-5 and TRBJ2-2, with D maybe TRBD2 (5 bases). The CDR3 is made up of 11 amino acids. Germline V gene sequence: CDR1 MNHEY, CDR2 SVGAGI. With 7 bases removed from V and 7 bases from J, the gap between germline ends came to 7 bases. The CDR3 region is CASTGFGELFF. The CDR3 nucleotides are TGTGCCAGCACGGGGTTCGGGGAGCTGTTTTTT.

This clonotype was seen repeatedly, ten times or more. The J gene is TRBJ1-2, the V gene TRBV7-6; unclear D gene. The CDR3 runs to 12 residues. CDR1 is SGHVS and CDR2 is FNYEAQ in the germline V gene. V lost 1 base and J lost 6, with 6 bases in between. The CDR3 loop reads CASSLDDNGYTF. The CDR3 DNA reads TGTGCCAGCAGCTTAGATGACAATGGCTACACCTTC.

The V call is TRBV27, the J call TRBJ1-4, with a weak D call TRBD1 (6 bases). V shed 0 bases and J shed 6 bases, with 11 bases lying between them. CDR1 is MNHEY, CDR2 SMNVEV, per germline (reference sequence). The CDR3 runs to 15 residues. CDR3 protein: CASSLSGGVYEKLFF. The CDR3 DNA is TGTGCCAGCAGTTTATCAGGGGGGGTTTATGAAAAACTGTTTTTT.

The CDR3 DNA reads as TGTGCCAGCAGCTTAAGTCAGGGCTTCCACGAGCAGTACTTC. This sequence encodes CASSLSQGFHEQYF. The chain recombines TRBV11-2 with TRBJ2-7; D might be TRBD1 (5 bases). The V end lost 2 bases, the J end lost 5 bases, and 13 bases lay between the germline ends. This CDR3 comprises 14 residues. Germline V gene lookup returns CDR1 SGHAT and CDR2 FQNNGV. The full variable domain, rest sourced from reference TRBV11-2 and TRBJ2-7, is EAGVAQSPRYKIIEKRQSVAFWCNPISGHATLYWYQQILGQGPKLLIQFQNNGVVDDSQLPKDRFSAERLKGVDSTLKIQPAKLEDSAVYLCASSLSQGFHEQYFGPGTRLTVT.

A single count supports this clonotype. The V and J genes are TRBV5-1 and TRBJ1-3; no clear D gene. Trimming pared 4 bases from V and 0 bases from J, leaving 17 bases between. Germline CDR1 and CDR2: SGHRS and YFSETQ. The CDR3 sequence is 17 residues long. This CDR3 reads CASSGHGNGVSGNTIYF. In DNA, the CDR3 is TGCGCCAGCAGCGGCCACGGTAACGGGGTCTCTGGAAACACCATATATTTT.

This chain uses TRBV12-3 or TRBV12-4 with TRBJ2-5, with D perhaps being TRBD1 or TRBD2 (6 bases each). Trimming pared 6 bases from V and 1 base from J, leaving 15 bases between. The CDR3 has 15 residues. The CDR3 here is CASSLTWGAQETQYF. The CDR3 region has the DNA TGTGCCAGCAGCTTGACCTGGGGGGCCCAAGAGACCCAGTACTTC.

The V and J genes are TRBV27 and TRBJ2-4, with 12 bases that match TRBD1. V dropped 2 bases and J dropped 1; count of bases not matched to a gene: 6. Germline V gene data show CDR1 as MNHEY and CDR2 as SMNVEV (reference sequence). The CDR3 loop spans 18 amino acids. CDR3 residues: CASSLSGTGGWAKNIQYF. The CDR3 DNA reads as TGTGCCAGCAGTTTAAGTGGGACAGGGGGCTGGGCCAAAAACATTCAGTACTTC.